Detailed here is one T cell receptor (beta chain). The CDR3 is made up of 14 amino acids. The V and J ends lost 5 bases and 3 bases, in that order; junction bases with no gene match: 4. Looked up from germline, CDR1 is SGHTA and CDR2 is FQGNSA. The data were taken from a study of OX40 agonist ivuxolimab in advanced cancers. The data were produced by immunoSEQ multiplex PCR, yet TCRdb's version contains in-frame clones alone and is incomplete. Of tens of thousands of clones in the sample, roughly nine tenths are singletons; the top ten hold less than 7.5%. The sequences come from CD4+ or CD8+ T cells sorted from blood, collected in a trial of the OX40 agonist ivuxolimab. The V and J genes are TRBV7-2 and TRBJ2-7; 10 bases align to TRBD1. This receptor was taken from an adult with an advanced solid tumor such as melanoma, head and neck, liver or kidney cancer. This CDR3 reads CASSPTGGNYEQYF. DNA of the CDR3: TGTGCCAGCAGCCCGACAGGGGGCAACTACGAGCAGTACTTC.